This TCR beta chain was obtained from a study of T-cell reconstitution after alpha-beta-depleted transplantation in children. Concerning this clonotype: The antigen remains unidentified.

The CDR3 is made up of 17 amino acids. CDR1 SGHRS and CDR2 YFSETQ come from the germline V gene. Unmatched junction bases numbered 10, after V lost 5 bases and J lost 3 bases. General observations from the study: T-cell numbers and diversity one year post-transplant derived largely from freshly generated T cells.

A TCRbeta library incorporating unique molecular identifiers was prepared. MiXCR, run by TCRdb on the PCR reads, gives a single entry per CDR3 protein. The table lists 300,000 to 400,000 distinct CDR3 sequences, more than 20% of them singletons. The source is a male patient younger than 18 who had a stem cell transplant for acute lymphoblastic leukemia, so the T cells may come from the graft donor. This chain uses TRBV5-1 with TRBJ2-5, with TRBD2 identical over 13 bases. The input for sequencing was PBMCs, mostly from graft donor cells, taken 180 days after TCRalphabeta/CD19-depleted stem cell transplant. The CDR3, as DNA: TGCGCCAGCAGGATCAGGACTAGCGGGAGCATCGAAGAGACCCAGTACTTC. Translating it yields CASRIRTSGSIEETQYF.